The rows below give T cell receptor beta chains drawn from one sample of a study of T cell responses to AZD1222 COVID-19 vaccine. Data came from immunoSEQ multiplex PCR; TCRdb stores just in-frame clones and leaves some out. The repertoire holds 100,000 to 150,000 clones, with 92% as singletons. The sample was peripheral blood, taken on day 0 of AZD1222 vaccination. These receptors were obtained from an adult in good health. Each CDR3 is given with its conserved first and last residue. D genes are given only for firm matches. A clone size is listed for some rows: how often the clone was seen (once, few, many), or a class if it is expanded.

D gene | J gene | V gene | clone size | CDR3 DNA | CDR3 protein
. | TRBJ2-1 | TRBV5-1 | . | TGCGCCAGCAGCTTGACAGCTACGAGCTCCTACAATGAGCAGTTCTTC | CASSLTATSSYNEQFF
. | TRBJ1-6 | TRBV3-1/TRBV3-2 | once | TGTGCCAGCAGCCAGACGAGCTCCTATAATTCACCCCTCCACTTT | CASSQTSSYNSPLHF
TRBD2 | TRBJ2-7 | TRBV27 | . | TGTGCCAGCAGTTTAGCGGGAGCACACGAGCAGTACTTC | CASSLAGAHEQYF
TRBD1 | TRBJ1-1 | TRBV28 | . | TGTGCCAGCAGTCCCGGGGACAGGCCGAACACTGAAGCTTTCTTT | CASSPGDRPNTEAFF
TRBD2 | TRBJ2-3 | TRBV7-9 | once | TGTGCCAGCAGCTTGGTGACTAGCGGGAGATTCGCAGATACGCAGTATTTT | CASSLVTSGRFADTQYF
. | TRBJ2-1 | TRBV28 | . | TGTGCCAGCAGTCCCCGACCAACGGGACGGTCACTCAATGAGCAGTTCTTC | CASSPRPTGRSLNEQFF
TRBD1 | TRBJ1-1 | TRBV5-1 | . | TGCGCCAGCAGCTTGGGCCCCGGGACAGAGTTCTATGGGCTGAACACTGAAGCTTTCTTT | CASSLGPGTEFYGLNTEAFF
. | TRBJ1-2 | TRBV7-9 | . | TGTGCCAGCAGCTTCGAGGGGTTTGGCTACACCTTC | CASSFEGFGYTF
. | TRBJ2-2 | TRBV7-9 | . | TGTGCCAGCAGCCAAATGGTAGATACCGGGGAGCTGTTTTTT | CASSQMVDTGELFF
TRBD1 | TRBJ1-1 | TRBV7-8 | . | TGTGCCAGCAGCATACTTACAGGGGGTCAGACTGAAGCTTTCTTT | CASSILTGGQTEAFF
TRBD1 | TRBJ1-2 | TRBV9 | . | TGTGCCAGCAGCCCAGGACAGGGAATCGCTAACTATGGCTACACCTTC | CASSPGQGIANYGYTF
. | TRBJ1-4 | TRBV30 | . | TGTGCCTGGAGTGTAGGGGCAGGGACTAATGAAAAACTGTTTTTT | CAWSVGAGTNEKLFF
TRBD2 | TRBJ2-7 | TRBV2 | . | TGTGCCAGCGGCGGACTAGCGGGCTTAAAGCCCTACGAGCAGTACTTC | CASGGLAGLKPYEQYF
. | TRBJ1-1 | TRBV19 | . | TGTGCCAGTAAGGGGAACACTGAAGCTTTCTTT | CASKGNTEAFF
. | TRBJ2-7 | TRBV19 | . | TGTGCCAGTAGTATAGGGAGGGAGCAGTACTTC | CASSIGREQYF
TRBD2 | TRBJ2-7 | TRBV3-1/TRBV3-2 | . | TGTGCCAGCAGCTCCAGGACTAGCGGCTACGAGCAGTACTTC | CASSSRTSGYEQYF
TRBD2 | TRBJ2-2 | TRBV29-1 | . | TGCAGCGTAAAATCGACTAGCGGGAACACCGGGGAGCTGTTTTTT | CSVKSTSGNTGELFF
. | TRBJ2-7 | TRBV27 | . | TGTGCCAGCAAAAAACACGGGGACACCGCCTACGAGCAGTACTTC | CASKKHGDTAYEQYF
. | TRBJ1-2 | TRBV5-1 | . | TGCGCCAGCAGCTTGGAAGGGACCGGGAGCTATGGCTACACCTTC | CASSLEGTGSYGYTF
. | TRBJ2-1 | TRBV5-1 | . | TGCGCCAGCAGCTATTACAATGAGCAGTTCTTC | CASSYYNEQFF
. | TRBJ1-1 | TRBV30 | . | TGTGCCTGGAGTGTACTTGGGAGCACTGAAGCTTTCTTT | CAWSVLGSTEAFF
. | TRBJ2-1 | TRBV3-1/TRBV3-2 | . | TGTGCCAGCAGCCTGGGACTCTCCTCCTACAATGAGCAGTTCTTC | CASSLGLSSYNEQFF
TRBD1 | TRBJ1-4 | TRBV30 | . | TGTGCCTGGAGTGTCGGGACAGGTCTTAATGAAAAACTGTTTTTT | CAWSVGTGLNEKLFF
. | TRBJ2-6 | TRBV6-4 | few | TGTGCCAGCAGCATAGCGGCCCTGGGGTGGGCCAACGTCCTGACTTTC | CASSIAALGWANVLTF
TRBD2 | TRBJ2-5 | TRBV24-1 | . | TGTGCCACCAGTGATTTGCGGGGGGCCCAGTACTTC | CATSDLRGAQYF
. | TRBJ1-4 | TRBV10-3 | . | TGTGCCATCAGTGAGCGGGACATTGAAAAACTGTTTTTT | CAISERDIEKLFF
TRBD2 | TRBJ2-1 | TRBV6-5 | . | TGTGCCAGTCTACTAGCGGGAGGGACCTACAATGAGCAGTTCTTC | CASLLAGGTYNEQFF
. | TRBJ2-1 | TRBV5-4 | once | TGTGCCAGCTTTGGAGTAAGGGGAGGTTACAATGAGCAGTTCTTC | CASFGVRGGYNEQFF
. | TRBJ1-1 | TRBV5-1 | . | TGCGCCAGCAGCTTGGCCCCGTCGATCACTGAAGCTTTCTTT | CASSLAPSITEAFF
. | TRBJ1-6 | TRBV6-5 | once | TGTGCCAGCAGTTATGATCGGAATTCACCCCTCCACTTT | CASSYDRNSPLHF
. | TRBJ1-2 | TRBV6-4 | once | TGTGCCAGCAGTGCCAACAGGGATCTCGTCGTCGGCTATGGCTACACCTTC | CASSANRDLVVGYGYTF
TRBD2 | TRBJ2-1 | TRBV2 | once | TGTGCCAGCAAAAGGACGGCGACTAGCGGGGGTTACAATGAGCAGTTCTTC | CASKRTATSGGYNEQFF
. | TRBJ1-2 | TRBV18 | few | TGTGCCAGCTCACCTATTAATGCCGCCGGGGGGGGCGCGAACTATGGCTACACCTTC | CASSPINAAGGGANYGYTF
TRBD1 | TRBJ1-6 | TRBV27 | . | TGTGCCAGCAGTCCGCGGACAGGGGGGGTCAATTCACCCCTCCACTTT | CASSPRTGGVNSPLHF
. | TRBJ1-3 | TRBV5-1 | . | TGCGCCAGCAGCTCCAGCTCTGGAAACACCATATATTTT | CASSSSSGNTIYF
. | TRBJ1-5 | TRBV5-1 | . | TGCGCCAGCAGCTTGCAGTTGGGGGCCCAGCCCCAGCATTTT | CASSLQLGAQPQHF
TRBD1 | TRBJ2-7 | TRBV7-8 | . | TGTGCCAGCATCCCTAATAGGGGACAGGGCGACGAGCAGTACTTC | CASIPNRGQGDEQYF